This TCR beta chain derives from a study of blood T cells in healthy people across ages. Study-wide findings and caveats: The study found more naive CD4+ cells and higher diversity in long-lived than aged donors.

The second PCR ran about 6 to 12 cycles with a sample-barcoded 5' primer and J-beta primers. Each TCR beta cDNA got a 12-nucleotide random molecular identifier. TCRdb re-derived calls from the 5' RACE reads in MiXCR, one entry per CDR3 protein. The sample has approximately 780,000 distinct CDR3 sequences; roughly 25% are singletons. CDR1 and CDR2 (germline): SQVTM, ANQGSEA. V was trimmed by 5 bases and J by 3 bases, leaving 11 bases between them. This CDR3 has 12 residues. This clonotype was detected only a few times. Its antigen is not known. Separately, the same data were catalogued under a study of T cells of mothers and their children. This second report adds: The sample comes from fewer than 10 healthy Caucasian donors: mothers and children.

The V and J genes are TRBV29-1 and TRBJ2-7, with D hard to call. What was sequenced was blood. This TCR was recovered from a boy younger than 18 in good health. CDR3 bases: TGCAGCGTTTTTTCGGCCTACTACGAGCAGTACTTC. This translates into CSVFSAYYEQYF.